This TCR beta chain was retrieved from a study of blood T cells in healthy people across ages. Study-level points and caveats: Versus aged donors, long-lived donors had higher diversity and more naive CD4+ cells.

Remarks on this clonotype: What it binds is unknown.

The junction had 8 bases not matched to a gene; V was cut back by 4 bases and J by 8 bases. The V gene's germline CDR1 is SNHLY and CDR2 FYNNEI. The CDR3 is made up of 16 amino acids. Primed by a sample-barcoded 5' primer and a J-beta primer mix, a second PCR proceeded for 7 to 11 cycles. Via MiXCR, TCRdb re-called the 5' RACE reads, giving one row per CDR3 protein. The sample shows roughly 800,000 distinct CDR3 sequences, approximately 25% of them seen only once. These records were also assigned to another study, of T cells of mothers and their children.

This receptor was identified in a boy aged 5-17 years in good health. The sequenced sample was blood. The chain carries TRBV2 and TRBJ2-1, with 13 positions matching TRBD2. The CDR3 here is CASSVRTSGRTDEQFF. CDR3 DNA: TGTGCCAGCAGTGTACGGACTAGCGGGAGAACCGATGAGCAGTTCTTC.